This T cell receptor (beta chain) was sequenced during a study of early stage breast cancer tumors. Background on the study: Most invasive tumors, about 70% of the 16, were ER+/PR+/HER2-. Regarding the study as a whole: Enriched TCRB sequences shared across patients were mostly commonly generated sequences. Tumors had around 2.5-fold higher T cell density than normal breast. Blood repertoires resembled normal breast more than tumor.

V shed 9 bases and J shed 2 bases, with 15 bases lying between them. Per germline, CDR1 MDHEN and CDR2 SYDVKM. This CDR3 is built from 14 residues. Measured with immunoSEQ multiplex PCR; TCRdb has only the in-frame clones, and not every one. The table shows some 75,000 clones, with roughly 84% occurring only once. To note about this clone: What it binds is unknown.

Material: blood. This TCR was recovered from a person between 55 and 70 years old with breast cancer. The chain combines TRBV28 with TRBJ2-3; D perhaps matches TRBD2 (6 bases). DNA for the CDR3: TGTGCCAGTAGCGGAGGAATCCTCACAGATACGCAGTATTTT. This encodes CASSGGILTDTQYF.